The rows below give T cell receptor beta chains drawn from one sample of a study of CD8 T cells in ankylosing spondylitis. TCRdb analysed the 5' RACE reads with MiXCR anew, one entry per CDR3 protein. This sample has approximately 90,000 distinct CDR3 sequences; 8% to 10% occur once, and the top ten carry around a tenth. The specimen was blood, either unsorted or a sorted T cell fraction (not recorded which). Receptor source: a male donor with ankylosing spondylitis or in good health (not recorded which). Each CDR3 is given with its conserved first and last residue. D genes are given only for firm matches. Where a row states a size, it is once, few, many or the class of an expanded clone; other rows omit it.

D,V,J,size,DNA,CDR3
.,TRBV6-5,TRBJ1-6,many,TGTGCCAGCAGTTATAGGGGGTTCGATAATTCACCCCTCCACTTT,CASSYRGFDNSPLHF
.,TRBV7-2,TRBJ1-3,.,TGTGCCAGCAGCTTCCCAACACTTAAGACTGGAAACACCATATATTTT,CASSFPTLKTGNTIYF
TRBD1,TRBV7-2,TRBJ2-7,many,TGTGCCAGCAGCGCGGACAGGGTGGCCTACGAGCAGTACTTC,CASSADRVAYEQYF
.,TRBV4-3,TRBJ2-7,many,TGCGCCAGCAGCCCCCGCGCCGTAGTGACTTCCCACGAGCAGTACTTC,CASSPRAVVTSHEQYF
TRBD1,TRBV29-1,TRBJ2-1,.,TGCAGCGGCCGCGCCCTCACAGGGGGCCAAAATGAGCAGTTCTTC,CSGRALTGGQNEQFF
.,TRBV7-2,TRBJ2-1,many,TGTGCCAGCAGCTTAGAGGCGGCTTACAATGAGCAGTTCTTC,CASSLEAAYNEQFF
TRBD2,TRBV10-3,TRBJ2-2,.,TGTGCCATCAGTGAGGGACTAGCGGTACCCGGGGAGCTGTTTTTT,CAISEGLAVPGELFF
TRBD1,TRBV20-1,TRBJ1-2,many,TGCAGTGCCAGGGACAGGCTCACTTATGGCTACACCTTC,CSARDRLTYGYTF
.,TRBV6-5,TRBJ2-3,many,TGTGCCAGCAGTTACGGGGAGGGCACAGATACGCAGTATTTT,CASSYGEGTDTQYF
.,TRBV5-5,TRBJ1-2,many,TGTGCCAGCAGCTTGGGGACAGTTGTGAGCTACACCTTC,CASSLGTVVSYTF
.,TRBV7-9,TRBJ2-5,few,TGTGCCAGCAGGACCGCCTTGAAAGGGCAAGAGACCCAGTACTTC,CASRTALKGQETQYF
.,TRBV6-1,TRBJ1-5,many,TGTGCCAGCAGTGAAGAACAGACTAGCAATCAGCCCCAGCATTTT,CASSEEQTSNQPQHF
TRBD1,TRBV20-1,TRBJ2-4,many,TGCAGTGCCGTGACAGGGAACGGAGACATTCAGTACTTC,CSAVTGNGDIQYF
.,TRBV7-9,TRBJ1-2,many,TGTGCCAGCAGCACCCAGGGCCACTATGGCTACACCTTC,CASSTQGHYGYTF
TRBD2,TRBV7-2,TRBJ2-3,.,TGTGCCAGCAGCCTCGGACTAGCGGGAGGGGCAGATACGCAGTATTTT,CASSLGLAGGADTQYF
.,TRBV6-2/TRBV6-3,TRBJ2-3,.,TGTGCCAGCAGCTCGGACAGTTACACAGATACGCAGTATTTT,CASSSDSYTDTQYF
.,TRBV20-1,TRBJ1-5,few,TGCAGTGCCCAGGGCGGGGAGGCTCAGCCCCAGCATTTT,CSAQGGEAQPQHF
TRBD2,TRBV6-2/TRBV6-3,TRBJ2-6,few,TGTGCCAGCACTCCCGTTTGGCTTTCCATTGCGGGAGAGGAGGCCAACGTCCTGACTTTC,CASTPVWLSIAGEEANVLTF
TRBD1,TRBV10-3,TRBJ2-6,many,TGTGCCATCAGGGACAGGGCCGGGGCCAACGTCCTGACTTTC,CAIRDRAGANVLTF
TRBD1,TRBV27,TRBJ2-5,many,TGTGCCAGCAGTTGGACAGGTGACCAAGAGACCCAGTACTTC,CASSWTGDQETQYF
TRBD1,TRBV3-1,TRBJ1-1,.,TGTGCCAGCAGCCAAAACTTACTGGACAGGGAGAACACTGAAGCTTTCTTT,CASSQNLLDRENTEAFF
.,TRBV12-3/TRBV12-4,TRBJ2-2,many,TGTGCCAGCAGTAGGAACGGGGAGCTGTTTTTT,CASSRNGELFF
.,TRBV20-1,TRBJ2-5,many,TGCAGTGCTAGATCCGGGGGAGAGACCCAGTACTTC,CSARSGGETQYF
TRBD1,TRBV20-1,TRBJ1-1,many,TGCAGTGCTAGGGACAGGGCGGTCGGCGGAGCTTTCTTT,CSARDRAVGGAFF
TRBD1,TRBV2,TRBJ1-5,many,TGTGCCAGCAGGGGACAGGAGACGTTCGCTCAGCCCCAGCATTTT,CASRGQETFAQPQHF
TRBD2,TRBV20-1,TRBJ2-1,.,TGCAGTGCTTATAGGACTAGCGAGAGTCAAAATGAGCAGTTCTTC,CSAYRTSESQNEQFF
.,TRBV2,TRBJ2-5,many,TGTGCCAGCACAAGGAACTCCCAAGAGACCCAGTACTTC,CASTRNSQETQYF
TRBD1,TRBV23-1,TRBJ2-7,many,TGCGCCAGCAGAGGACAGGGGGGATCCTACGAGCAGTACTTC,CASRGQGGSYEQYF
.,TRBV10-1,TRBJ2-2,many,TGCGCCAGCAGGCAAGCGGGGAACACCGGGGAGCTGTTTTTT,CASRQAGNTGELFF
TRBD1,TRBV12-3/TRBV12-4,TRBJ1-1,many,TGTGCCAGCAGTCCTGGGACAGCTGAAGCTTTCTTT,CASSPGTAEAFF
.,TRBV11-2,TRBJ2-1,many,TGTGCCAGCAGCTTCGGGAGTTGGTTCGCCTACAATGAGCAGTTCTTC,CASSFGSWFAYNEQFF
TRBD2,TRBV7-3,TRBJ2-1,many,TGTGCCAGCAGCTTAAAGGCGCAAGGGCTAGCGGGGGGTTATGAGCAGTTCTTC,CASSLKAQGLAGGYEQFF
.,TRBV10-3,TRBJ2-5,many,TGTGCCATCAGTCGGGACACCTGGTACCAAGAGACCCAGTACTTC,CAISRDTWYQETQYF
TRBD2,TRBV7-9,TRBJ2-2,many,TGTGCCAGCAGCCATCCTGGCGGGAGGGACACCGGGGAGCTGTTTTTT,CASSHPGGRDTGELFF
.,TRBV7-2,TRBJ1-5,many,TGTGCCAGCAGCGAGCCCGGGGGGAGGCCCCAGCATTTT,CASSEPGGRPQHF
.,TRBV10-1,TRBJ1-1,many,TGCGCCAGCAGGGGTATGAACACTGAAGCTTTCTTT,CASRGMNTEAFF
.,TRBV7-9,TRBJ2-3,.,TGTGCCGGCAGCTTAGCTTCGTCTAGCACAGATACGCAGTATTTT,CAGSLASSSTDTQYF
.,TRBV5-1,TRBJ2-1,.,TGCGCCAGCAGCTTGATCGGGGGCTCCTACAATGAGCAGTTCTTC,CASSLIGGSYNEQFF
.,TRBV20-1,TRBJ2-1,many,TGCAGTGCTAGTCCCGGAGAGCACAATGAGCAGTTCTTC,CSASPGEHNEQFF
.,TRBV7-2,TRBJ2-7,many,TGTGCCAGCAGCTCCGGGGTAGTAGCGGTATCCTACGAGCAGTACTTC,CASSSGVVAVSYEQYF
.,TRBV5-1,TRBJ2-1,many,TGCGCCAGCAGCTTGGAGGAGGCGCCAAGGGACAATGAGCAGTTCTTC,CASSLEEAPRDNEQFF
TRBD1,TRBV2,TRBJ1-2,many,TGTGCCAGCAGTGAGGTTCGGACAGGGGGGATCTATGGCTACACCTTC,CASSEVRTGGIYGYTF